This entry features one T cell receptor (beta chain) sequence. Some clones are missing from TCRdb's copy, which holds only in-frame ones; the method was immunoSEQ multiplex PCR. The profile shows roughly 90,000 clones, around 90% of them singletons. The data were obtained in a study of blood T cell repertoires in COVID-19. As for the study in general: Material from acute and convalescent COVID-19 was sourced from the United States, Italy and Spain.

The CDR3 contains 13 residues. The V gene end was trimmed by 3 bases and the J gene end by 4 bases; junction bases not matched to a gene: 0. The V gene's germline CDR1 is LGHDT and CDR2 YNNKEL (reference sequence). The source of this sequence is a human donor with active COVID-19. The donor label of this sample is uncertain. The material sequenced was peripheral blood. The chain recombines TRBV3-1 (or the pseudogene TRBV3-2) with TRBJ1-2; 9 bases line up with TRBD1. CDR3 sequence (DNA): TGTGCCAGCAGCCAGGACAGGGGCTATGGCTACACCTTC. It translates to CASSQDRGYGYTF.